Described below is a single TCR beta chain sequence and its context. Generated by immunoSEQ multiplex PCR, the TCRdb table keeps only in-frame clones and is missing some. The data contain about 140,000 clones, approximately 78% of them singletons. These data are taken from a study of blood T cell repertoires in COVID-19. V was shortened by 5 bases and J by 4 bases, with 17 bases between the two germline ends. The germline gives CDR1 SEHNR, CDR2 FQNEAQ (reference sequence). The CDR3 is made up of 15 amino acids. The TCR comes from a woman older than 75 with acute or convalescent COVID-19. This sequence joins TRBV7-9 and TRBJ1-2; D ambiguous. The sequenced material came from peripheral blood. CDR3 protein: CASSPTYLVGYGYTF. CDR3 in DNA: TGTGCCAGCAGCCCAACCTATCTCGTCGGCTATGGCTACACCTTC.